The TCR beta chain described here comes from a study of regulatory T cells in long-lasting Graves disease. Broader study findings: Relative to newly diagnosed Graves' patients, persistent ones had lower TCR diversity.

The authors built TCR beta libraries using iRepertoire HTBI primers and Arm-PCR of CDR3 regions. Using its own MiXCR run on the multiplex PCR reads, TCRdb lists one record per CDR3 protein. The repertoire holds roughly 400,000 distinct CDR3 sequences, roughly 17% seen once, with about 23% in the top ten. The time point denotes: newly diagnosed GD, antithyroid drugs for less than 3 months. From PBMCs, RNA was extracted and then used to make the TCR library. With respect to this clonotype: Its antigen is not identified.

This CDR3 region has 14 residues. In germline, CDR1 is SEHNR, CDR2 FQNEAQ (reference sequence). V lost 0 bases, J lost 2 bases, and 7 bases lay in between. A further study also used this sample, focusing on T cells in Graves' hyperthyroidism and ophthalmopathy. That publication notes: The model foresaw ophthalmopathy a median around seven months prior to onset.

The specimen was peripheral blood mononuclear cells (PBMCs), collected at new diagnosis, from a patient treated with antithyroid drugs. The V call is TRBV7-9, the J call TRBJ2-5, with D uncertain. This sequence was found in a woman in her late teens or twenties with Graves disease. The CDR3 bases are TGTGCCAGCAGCTTAGCCTCGATACAAGAGACCCAGTACTTC. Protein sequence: CASSLASIQETQYF.